The T cell receptor (beta chain) described here comes from a study of cytomegalovirus exposure and HLA in healthy donors. Overall study findings and caveats: According to reports, the classifier identified cytomegalovirus status with high specificity and sensitivity.

The PCR was carried out with 60 Vbeta primers and 13 Jbeta primers. Data came from immunoSEQ multiplex PCR; TCRdb stores just in-frame clones and leaves some out. This table holds roughly 180,000 clones, around 80% found once. Note on this clone: The antigen is not known.

V was clipped by 2 bases and J by 8 bases, with 6 bases between them. The CDR3 is 12 residues long. CDR1 SEHNR and CDR2 FQNEAQ come from the germline V gene (reference sequence). V is TRBV7-9 and J is TRBJ1-4; D ambiguous. This sequence was found in a woman aged 25-40 years in good health and CMV-seronegative. Sequenced material: PBMCs. The CDR3 is CASSLSEEKLFF. CDR3 nucleotide sequence: TGTGCCAGCAGCTTAAGTGAGGAAAAACTGTTTTTT.